The 15 T cell receptor beta chains below were found in one sample sequenced in a study of OX40 agonist ivuxolimab in advanced cancers. The method was immunoSEQ multiplex PCR; TCRdb's version includes in-frame clones alone and lacks a portion of them. The sample has 80,000 to 85,000 clones, around 83% seen once. This material consisted of CD4+ or CD8+ T cells sorted from blood, taken in a trial of the OX40 agonist ivuxolimab. The source is an adult with an advanced solid tumor such as melanoma, head and neck, liver or kidney cancer.

This clone was found once. The chain is built from TRBV4-1 and TRBJ2-1; TRBD2 matches at 10 bases. The CDR3 loop spans 16 amino acids. The V segment lost 3 bases and the J segment 1 base; nucleotides outside the gene matches: 3. Germline CDR1 reads MGHRA; CDR2 reads YSYEKL. CDR3 in DNA: TGCGCCAGCAGCCATCCACTAGCGGGATCCTACAATGAGCAGTTCTTC. It encodes CASSHPLAGSYNEQFF.

This clone was counted once. The V gene is TRBV5-1, the J gene TRBJ2-1, with 7 nucleotides matching TRBD2. CDR1 and CDR2 (germline): SGHRS, YFSETQ. The CDR3 runs 15 residues. Unmatched junction bases numbered 11, after V lost 6 bases and J lost 5 bases. CDR3 DNA sequence: TGCGCCAGCAAAGAAGGCGGGAGAGAGGACAATGAGCAGTTCTTC. As protein: CASKEGGREDNEQFF.

CDR3 sequence (DNA): TGCGCCAGCAGCCCGGGACTAGCGGGGGTGGGTGAGCAGTTCTTC. This codes for CASSPGLAGVGEQFF. The V gene is TRBV5-1, the J gene TRBJ2-1; 14 bases line up with TRBD2. V shed 4 bases, J shed 9 bases, and the junction held 6 bases outside the gene matches. There are 15 residues in the CDR3. From germline, CDR1 is SGHRS and CDR2 YFSETQ.

The chain uses TRBV5-1 and TRBJ2-3, with D perhaps matching TRBD2 (5 bases). V lost 4 bases and J lost 4, with 13 bases in between. The CDR3 loop spans 14 amino acids. Germline V gene lookup returns CDR1 SGHRS and CDR2 YFSETQ. Written as DNA, the CDR3 is TGCGCCAGCAGCAGCGGTACCCTCGCAGATACGCAGTATTTT. Translation: CASSSGTLADTQYF.

This clone occurred a few times. The chain has TRBV5-4 and TRBJ1-1; no definite D call. Germline V gene sequence: CDR1 SGHNT, CDR2 YYREEE (reference sequence). The V end was cut by 0 bases, the J end by 0 bases, with 6 bases between. The CDR3 covers 14 residues. The CDR3, as DNA: TGTGCCAGCAGCTTGGATCCAATGAACACTGAAGCTTTCTTT. The encoded protein is CASSLDPMNTEAFF.

The chain is built from TRBV19 and TRBJ1-5, with TRBD1 matching 7 bases. The germline V gene has CDR1 LNHDA and CDR2 SQIVND (reference sequence). The V gene end was trimmed by 2 bases and the J gene end by 0 bases; junction bases not matched to a gene: 4. The CDR3 spans 16 residues. This CDR3 is CASSIPGGYSNQPQHF. Here the CDR3 DNA reads TGTGCCAGTAGTATACCAGGGGGTTATAGCAATCAGCCCCAGCATTTT.

This chain joins TRBV6-6 and TRBJ2-5; the D gene is possibly TRBD2 (6 bases). Deletions cut 5 bases from V and 1 base from J, with 11 bases between. Germline lookup yields CDR1 MNHNY and CDR2 SVGAGI (reference sequence). This CDR3 has 14 amino acids. The CDR3 loop reads CASSLPGVQETQYF. The CDR3 coding sequence is TGTGCCAGCAGTCTCCCGGGGGTCCAAGAGACCCAGTACTTC.

CDR3 loop: CASRSRAPGSKNTEAFF. The CDR3 DNA is TGTGCAAGTCGCTCTCGCGCCCCGGGCAGTAAGAACACTGAAGCTTTCTTT. This chain uses TRBV12-2 with TRBJ1-1. TRBV12-2 counts as a pseudogene. CDR3 length: 17 residues.

This sequence joins TRBV6-5 and TRBJ1-2; the match to TRBD1 covers 8 bases. Germline CDR1 MNHEY, CDR2 SVGAGI. Trimming cost V 7 bases and J 8 bases; bases outside gene matches: 9. The length of the CDR3 is 13 residues. The CDR3 spells CASTPRDRRGYTF. The CDR3 bases are TGTGCCAGCACCCCGCGGGACAGGAGGGGCTACACCTTC.

The chain carries TRBV9 and TRBJ2-2; no clear D. CDR1 is SGDLS, CDR2 YYNGEE, per germline. The V end lost 4 bases, the J end lost 3 bases, and 10 bases lay between the germline ends. The CDR3 spans 14 residues. CDR3 DNA sequence: TGTGCCAGCAGCTTAAGGGTTGACACCGGGGAGCTGTTTTTT. It specifies CASSLRVDTGELFF.

The chain recombines TRBV6-1 with TRBJ1-2; D remains unclear. The CDR3 sequence is 13 residues long. Trimming removed 1 base at V and 5 bases at J, with 8 bases between. Germline V lookup: CDR1 MNHNS, CDR2 SASEGT. The CDR3 is CASSEGPHYGYTF. The CDR3 DNA sequence: TGTGCCAGCAGTGAAGGGCCCCATTATGGCTACACCTTC.

The chain uses TRBV6-1 and TRBJ1-4; possibly TRBD1 for D (5 bases). The germline V and J ends were trimmed by 5 bases and 8 bases, with 18 bases remaining between them. Germline V CDR1 and CDR2: MNHNS, SASEGT. The CDR3 is 15 residues long. The DNA for the CDR3 is TGTGCCAGCAGTCCCCGTGGGGGTATCACCGAAAAACTGTTTTTT. This codes for CASSPRGGITEKLFF.

J is TRBJ2-1 and V is TRBV5-6; D may correspond to TRBD1 or TRBD2 (5 bases each). Germline V gene sequence: CDR1 SGHDT, CDR2 YYEEEE. The CDR3 loop spans 15 amino acids. Trimming left V 2 bases short and J 2 bases short, with 11 bases between. For the CDR3, the DNA is TGTGCCAGCAGCTTCCAGGGAGACGCCTACAATGAGCAGTTCTTC. It yields the protein CASSFQGDAYNEQFF.

The rearrangement links TRBV6-5 to TRBJ1-4, with unresolved D. This CDR3 has 14 amino acids. Trimming shortened V by 5 bases and J by 1 base, and 8 bases separated the two germline ends. CDR1 MNHEY and CDR2 SVGAGI come from the germline V gene. The CDR3 DNA sequence: TGTGCCAGCAGTCGGACGTTAACTAATGAAAAACTGTTTTTT. This gives the protein CASSRTLTNEKLFF.

The V and J genes are TRBV27 and TRBJ2-5, with TRBD1 as a possible D gene (7 bases). Per the germline V gene, CDR1 is MNHEY and CDR2 is SMNVEV (reference sequence). Trimming left V 2 bases short and J 4 bases short, with 17 bases between. The CDR3 loop spans 16 amino acids. CDR3 DNA sequence: TGTGCCAGCAGTTTAAAAGAGGAGGGGGCGGCAGAGACCCAGTACTTC. It yields the protein CASSLKEEGAAETQYF.